This T cell receptor beta chain was sequenced during a study of OX40 agonist ivuxolimab in advanced cancers. Germline V gene data show CDR1 as SGDLS and CDR2 as YYNGEE. This CDR3 spans 15 amino acids. V was shortened by 0 bases and J by 7 bases, with 16 bases between the two germline ends. Generated by immunoSEQ multiplex PCR, the TCRdb table keeps only in-frame clones and is missing some. Of some 46,000 clones in the sample, around 92% are singletons; the top ten hold approximately 12%. The chain joins TRBV9 to TRBJ1-2, with D possibly being TRBD1 (5 bases). This receptor was taken from an adult with an advanced solid tumor such as melanoma, head and neck, liver or kidney cancer. Sample: CD4+ or CD8+ T cells sorted from blood, taken in a trial of the OX40 agonist ivuxolimab. CDR3 amino acids: CASSVAGRGPLGYTF. CDR3 DNA sequence: TGTGCCAGCAGCGTAGCTGGGAGGGGTCCCCTTGGCTACACCTTC.